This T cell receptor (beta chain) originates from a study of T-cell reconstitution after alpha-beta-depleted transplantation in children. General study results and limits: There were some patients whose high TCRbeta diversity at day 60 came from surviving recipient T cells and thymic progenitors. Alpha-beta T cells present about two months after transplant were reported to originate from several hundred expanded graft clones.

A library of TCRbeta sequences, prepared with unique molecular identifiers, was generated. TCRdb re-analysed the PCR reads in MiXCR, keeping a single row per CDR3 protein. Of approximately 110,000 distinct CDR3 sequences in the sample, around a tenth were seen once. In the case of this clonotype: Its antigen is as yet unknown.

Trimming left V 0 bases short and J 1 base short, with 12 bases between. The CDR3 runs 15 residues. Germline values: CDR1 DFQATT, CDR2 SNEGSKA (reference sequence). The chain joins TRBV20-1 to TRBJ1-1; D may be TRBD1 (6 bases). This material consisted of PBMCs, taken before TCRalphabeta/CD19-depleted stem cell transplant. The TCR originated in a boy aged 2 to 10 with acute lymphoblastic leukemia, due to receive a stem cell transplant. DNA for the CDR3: TGCAGTGCTAGAGACCCCCAGACAGGGAACACTGAAGCTTTCTTT. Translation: CSARDPQTGNTEAFF.